The entry below gives a single T cell receptor (beta chain) sequence along with its context. Its antigen is as yet unknown. This entry belongs to a study of T cells after yellow fever vaccination. Notes on the study in general: Abundant clonotypes from the bulk population could get into FACS-sorted repertoires as contaminants. A large majority of primary-vaccination clones showed up again after the booster (roughly 96% CD4, 85% to 90% CD8). Weaker, the secondary response peaked sooner, at day 5 versus 15.

The 5'RACE template-switching step produced TCR cDNA and added a universal primer site and UMIs. Using its own MiXCR run on the 5' RACE reads, TCRdb lists one record per CDR3 protein. This table has about 580,000 distinct CDR3 sequences, roughly a sixth appearing once. This CDR3 region has 15 residues. Trimming took 1 base from V and 0 from J, leaving 9 bases between them. Looked up from germline, CDR1 is SEHNR and CDR2 is FQNEAQ (reference sequence). Sample: PBMCs, taken less than 6 days after the first yellow fever vaccination. The clonotype originates from a man between 18 and 35 years old who received the YFV17D yellow fever vaccine. The gene calls are TRBV7-9 and TRBJ1-1; D is unclear. The CDR3, as DNA: TGTGCCAGCAGCTTAGTTGTGGCGTTGAACACTGAAGCTTTCTTT. It codes for CASSLVVALNTEAFF.